These 22 T cell receptor beta chains came from one sample sequenced in a study of blood T cells in healthy people across ages. Through a sample-barcoded 5' primer and a J-beta primer mix, a second PCR was run for about 6 to 11 cycles. TCRdb recomputed calls from the 5' RACE reads with MiXCR, one row per CDR3 protein. The table records around 1.5 million distinct CDR3 sequences, roughly a third of them present only once. The material sequenced was blood. These receptors originate from a young woman in good health.

The V and J genes are TRBV11-2 and TRBJ2-3, with TRBD1 matching over 10 bases. The CDR3 length is 11 residues. The V and J ends lost 6 bases and 14 bases, in that order; junction bases with no gene match: 5. CDR1 and CDR2 from the germline V gene are SGHAT and FQNNGV. The CDR3 loop is CASRMTGGLYF. CDR3 nucleotide sequence: TGTGCCAGCAGAATGACAGGGGGCCTGTATTTT.

The chain employs TRBV29-1 and TRBJ1-1; D is ambiguous. The CDR3 consists of 12 residues. Germline CDR1 and CDR2: SQVTM and ANQGSEA. Trimming stripped 5 bases from V and 7 bases from J, with 14 bases between. This CDR3 is CSVPADGREAFF. The CDR3 nucleotides read TGCAGCGTTCCCGCGGACGGACGTGAAGCTTTCTTT.

The chain combines TRBV5-1 with TRBJ2-5; 10 positions agree with TRBD2. The ends lost 0 bases at V and 5 bases at J; junction bases unmatched: 7. CDR3 length equals 16 residues. Germline V CDR1 and CDR2: SGHRS, YFSETQ. The CDR3 region has the DNA TGCGCCAGCAGCTTGGAAGCTAGCGGGGGACCGGAGACCCAGTACTTC. The encoded protein is CASSLEASGGPETQYF. The whole variable domain, filled in from reference TRBV5-1 and TRBJ2-5, reads KAGVTQTPRYLIKTRGQQVTLSCSPISGHRSVSWYQQTPGQGLQFLFEYFSETQRNKGNFPGRFSGRQFSNSRSEMNVSTLELGDSALYLCASSLEASGGPETQYFGPGTRLLVL.

This clonotype was recorded at least ten times. The V and J genes are TRBV3-1 and TRBJ2-3; no clear D gene. Germline V gene lookup returns CDR1 LGHDT and CDR2 YNNKEL (reference sequence). CDR3 length: 13 residues. V was clipped by 1 base and J by 3 bases, with 5 bases between them. This chain's CDR3 is CASSQVRTDTQYF. CDR3 bases: TGTGCCAGCAGCCAAGTTAGGACAGATACGCAGTATTTT.

V usage is TRBV9 and J usage is TRBJ2-3, with D perhaps TRBD2 (5 bases). Germline values: CDR1 SGDLS, CDR2 YYNGEE. V lost 0 bases, J lost 2 bases, and 10 bases lay in between. This CDR3 has 15 residues. CDR3 in amino acids: CASSVVAEVTDTQYF. In nucleotides, the CDR3 is TGTGCCAGCAGCGTAGTGGCGGAGGTCACAGATACGCAGTATTTT.

The V gene is TRBV20-1, the J gene TRBJ1-5, with TRBD1 identical over 7 bases. From germline, CDR1 is DFQATT and CDR2 SNEGSKA (reference sequence). V shed 6 bases, J shed 2 bases, and the junction held 16 bases outside the gene matches. The CDR3 contains 17 residues. The CDR3: CSAGQVPTAGGNQPQHF. The CDR3 DNA follows: TGCAGTGCAGGACAGGTCCCCACTGCGGGGGGCAATCAGCCCCAGCATTTT.

This clonotype was seen only a few times. This CDR3 reads CASSVGTGGEQYF. The CDR3 DNA reads as TGTGCCAGCAGCGTGGGAACTGGGGGGGAGCAGTACTTC. The V gene is TRBV9, the J gene TRBJ2-7; weak D call: TRBD2 (6 bases). Trimming pared 2 bases from V and 7 bases from J, leaving 13 bases between. The CDR3 runs 13 residues. Germline V lookup: CDR1 SGDLS, CDR2 YYNGEE.

This clonotype appeared a few times. The CDR3 sequence: CASSYRIQGTYSYEQYF. The CDR3 coding sequence is TGTGCCAGCAGTTACAGAATACAGGGCACTTACTCCTACGAGCAGTACTTC. The chain uses TRBV6-5 and TRBJ2-7; D is possibly TRBD1 (6 bases). CDR1 and CDR2 from the germline V gene are MNHEY and SVGAGI. V lost 2 bases and J 0 bases, leaving 17 bases between the germline ends. The CDR3 runs 17 residues.

The chain recombines TRBV7-2 with TRBJ1-1, with D perhaps TRBD1 (6 bases). Germline CDR1 SGHTA, CDR2 FQGNSA. This CDR3 is built from 15 residues. V lost 0 bases to trimming and J lost 6 bases, with 14 bases between them. The CDR3 nucleotides read TGTGCCAGCAGCTTAGCGTATATAGGGGGGGCTGAAGCTTTCTTT. Amino acids: CASSLAYIGGAEAFF.

This clonotype occurred a few times. V is TRBV4-1 and J is TRBJ1-2; 7 bases are a match to TRBD1. This CDR3 is 15 amino acids long. Germline V lookup: CDR1 MGHRA, CDR2 YSYEKL. The ends lost 0 bases at V and 8 bases at J; junction bases unmatched: 9. As DNA, the CDR3 is TGCGCCAGCAGCCAAGAGGCCCCCTTACAGGGGGGCTACACCTTC. It encodes CASSQEAPLQGGYTF.

The genes are TRBV30 and TRBJ2-7, with D possibly matching TRBD2 (5 bases). V was shortened by 2 bases and J by 2 bases, with 10 bases between the two germline ends. This CDR3 contains 13 residues. Germline CDR1 is GTSNPN and CDR2 is SVGIG (reference sequence). CDR3 bases: TGTGCCTGGAGTTCGCGGGCAACCTACGAGCAGTACTTC. Translated: CAWSSRATYEQYF.

This clonotype has a handful of counts. V and J are TRBV27 and TRBJ1-5; D is undetermined. The germline V and J ends were trimmed by 4 bases and 0 bases, with 7 bases remaining between them. The germline CDR1 and CDR2 sequences are MNHEY and SMNVEV (reference sequence). This CDR3 contains 14 residues. The CDR3 loop is CASSSRSSNQPQHF. DNA for the CDR3: TGTGCCAGCAGTTCGAGATCTAGCAATCAGCCCCAGCATTTT.

The gene calls are TRBV7-3 and TRBJ2-1; D remains unclear. This CDR3 has 16 residues. The germline gives CDR1 SGHTA, CDR2 FQGTGA. V was trimmed by 8 bases and J by 0 bases, leaving 17 bases between them. The CDR3 loop is CASGLNGRSSYNEQFF. The CDR3 bases are TGTGCCAGCGGCCTAAACGGGCGAAGCTCCTACAATGAGCAGTTCTTC.

This clonotype was counted between two and nine times. The CDR3 bases are TGCGCCAGCAGTGATATTGGGAAGCCCAGCACAGATACGCAGTATTTT. Translated: CASSDIGKPSTDTQYF. The chain employs TRBV10-1 and TRBJ2-3; D gene unclear. CDR3 length: 16 residues. Trimming shortened V by 3 bases and J by 0 bases, and 13 bases separated the two germline ends. Germline-derived CDR1 and CDR2 are WNHNN and SYGVQD (reference sequence).

This CDR3 reads CASSQVGGTGNEKLFF. CDR3 bases: TGCGCCAGCAGCCAAGTAGGGGGGACAGGAAATGAAAAACTGTTTTTT. The V call is TRBV4-1, the J call TRBJ1-4; 8 nucleotides align to TRBD1. Trimming cost V 1 base and J 5 bases; bases outside gene matches: 6. The CDR3 has 16 residues. The germline V gene encodes CDR1 MGHRA and CDR2 YSYEKL.

This clonotype was seen a single time. The V and J genes are TRBV6-1 and TRBJ2-1; the D is unclear. CDR3 size: 15 residues. The germline CDR1 and CDR2 sequences are MNHNS and SASEGT. V lost 8 bases, J lost 4 bases, and 18 bases lay in between. CDR3 DNA sequence: TGTGCCAGCGCCGAAGTAGTCAGGTCGTACAATGAGCAGTTCTTC. It yields the protein CASAEVVRSYNEQFF.

This clonotype has a handful of counts. This chain links TRBV5-5 with TRBJ1-6, with D perhaps matching TRBD1 (5 bases). CDR1 SGHKS and CDR2 YYEKEE come from the germline V gene (reference sequence). The CDR3 sequence is 15 residues long. With 0 bases removed from V and 8 bases from J, the gap between germline ends came to 12 bases. The CDR3, as DNA: TGTGCCAGCAGCTTGGATCCAGGGAGTTATTCACCCCTCCACTTT. As protein: CASSLDPGSYSPLHF.

The chain recombines TRBV27 with TRBJ2-3, with 8 bases matching TRBD1. The germline gives CDR1 MNHEY, CDR2 SMNVEV (reference sequence). The CDR3 is 13 residues long. Unmatched junction bases numbered 9, after V lost 6 bases and J lost 10 bases. The CDR3 nucleotides are TGTGCCAGCAGCTACCGACAGGGGATGCCGCAGTATTTT. Protein: CASSYRQGMPQYF.

The chain carries TRBV9 and TRBJ1-1; 7 bases match TRBD1. The CDR3 sequence is 13 residues long. Germline CDR1 reads SGDLS; CDR2 reads YYNGEE. Germline trimming cut 4 bases from V and 4 bases from J; bases unmatched to any gene: 4. In DNA form, the CDR3 reads TGTGCCAGCAGCTTGGGACAGATCACTGAAGCTTTCTTT. It encodes CASSLGQITEAFF. The full variable domain, completed using reference TRBV9 and TRBJ1-1, is DSGVTQTPKHLITATGQRVTLRCSPRSGDLSVYWYQQSLDQGLQFLIQYYNGEERAKGNILERFSAQQFPDLHSELNLSSLELGDSALYFCASSLGQITEAFFGQGTRLTVV.

The J gene is TRBJ2-1, the V gene TRBV12-5; 10 bases align to TRBD1. The CDR3 has 14 residues. V trimming: 5 bases; J trimming: 8 bases; junction bases outside the gene matches: 6. Per germline, CDR1 LGHNT and CDR2 FRNRAP. The DNA of the CDR3 is TGTGCTAGTGGTCTGGGACAGGGGATCCATGAGCAGTTCTTC. Amino acids: CASGLGQGIHEQFF.

This clonotype has a count of ten or more. In DNA, the CDR3 is TGTGCCAGCAGCCTGAGAGGGATGGGGGAGACCCAGTACTTC. It specifies CASSLRGMGETQYF. The rearrangement joins TRBV9 to TRBJ2-5, with D perhaps TRBD2 (5 bases). The germline V gene has CDR1 SGDLS and CDR2 YYNGEE. Trimming took 4 bases from V and 5 from J, leaving 15 bases between them. CDR3 length equals 14 residues. The full variable domain, its missing parts supplied by reference TRBV9 and TRBJ2-5, is DSGVTQTPKHLITATGQRVTLRCSPRSGDLSVYWYQQSLDQGLQFLIQYYNGEERAKGNILERFSAQQFPDLHSELNLSSLELGDSALYFCASSLRGMGETQYFGPGTRLLVL.

The chain employs TRBV5-6 and TRBJ2-3; possible D gene TRBD1, 6 bases. V was trimmed by 1 base and J by 0 bases, leaving 12 bases between them. CDR3 size: 16 residues. In germline, CDR1 is SGHDT, CDR2 YYEEEE. CDR3 sequence (DNA): TGTGCCAGCAGCTTGAGATCAGGGGCCAGCACAGATACGCAGTATTTT. The encoded protein is CASSLRSGASTDTQYF.